This T cell receptor (beta chain) was obtained from a study of T-cell reconstitution after alpha-beta-depleted transplantation in children. Trimming cost V 2 bases and J 0 bases, with 11 bases left between them. The CDR3 consists of 17 residues. This sample's TCRbeta library carried unique molecular identifier barcodes. MiXCR, applied by TCRdb to the PCR reads, yields one record per CDR3 protein. The data contain about 690,000 distinct CDR3 sequences, approximately 16% of them seen just once; the ten biggest clones take up approximately 1%. The chain uses TRBV12-3 or TRBV12-4 and TRBJ2-6; the D gene is possibly TRBD2 (5 bases). This receptor was identified in a human donor who donated a stem cell graft to a child with acute myeloid leukemia. The sample in question was PBMCs from the stem cell graft donor, obtained from the stem cell graft. The CDR3 coding sequence is TGTGCCAGCAGTTTAACCGGGGTGGACTCTGGGGCCAACGTCCTGACTTTC. Protein product: CASSLTGVDSGANVLTF.